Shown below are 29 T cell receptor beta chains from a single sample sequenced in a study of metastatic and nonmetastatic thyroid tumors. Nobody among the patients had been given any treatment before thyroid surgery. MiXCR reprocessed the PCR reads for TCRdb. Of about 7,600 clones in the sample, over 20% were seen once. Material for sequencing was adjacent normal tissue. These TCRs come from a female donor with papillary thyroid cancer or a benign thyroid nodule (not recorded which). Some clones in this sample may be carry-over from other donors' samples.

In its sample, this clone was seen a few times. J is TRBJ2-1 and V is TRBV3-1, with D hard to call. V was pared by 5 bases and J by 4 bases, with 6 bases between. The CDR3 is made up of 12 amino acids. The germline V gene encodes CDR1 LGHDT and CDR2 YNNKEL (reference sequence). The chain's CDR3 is CASSNSYNEQFF. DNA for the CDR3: TGTGCCAGCAGCAACAGTTACAATGAGCAGTTCTTC.

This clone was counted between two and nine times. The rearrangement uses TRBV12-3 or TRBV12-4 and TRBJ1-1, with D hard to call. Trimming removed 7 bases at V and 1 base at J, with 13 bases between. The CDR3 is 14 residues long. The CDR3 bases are TGTGCCAGCACTGCGGGGAGTACGAACACTGAAGCTTTCTTT. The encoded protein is CASTAGSTNTEAFF.

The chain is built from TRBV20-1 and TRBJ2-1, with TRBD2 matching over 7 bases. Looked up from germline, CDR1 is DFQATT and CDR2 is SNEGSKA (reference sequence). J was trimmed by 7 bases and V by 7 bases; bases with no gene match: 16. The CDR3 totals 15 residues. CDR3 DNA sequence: TGCAGTGTTCCACGCCTGCGGACTAGGACAAATGAGCAGTTCTTC. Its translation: CSVPRLRTRTNEQFF.

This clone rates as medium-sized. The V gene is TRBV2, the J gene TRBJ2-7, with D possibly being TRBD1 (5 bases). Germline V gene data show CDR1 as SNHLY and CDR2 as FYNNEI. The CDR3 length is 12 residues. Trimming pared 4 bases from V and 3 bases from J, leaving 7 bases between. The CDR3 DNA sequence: TGTGCCAGCAGTGCCAGGGACTACGAGCAGTACTTC. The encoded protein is CASSARDYEQYF.

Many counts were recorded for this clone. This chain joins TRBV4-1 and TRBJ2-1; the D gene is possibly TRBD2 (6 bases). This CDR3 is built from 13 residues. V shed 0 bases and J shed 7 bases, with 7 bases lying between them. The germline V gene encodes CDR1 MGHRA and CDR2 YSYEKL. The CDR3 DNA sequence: TGCGCCAGCAGCCAAGACAGCGGGAATGAGCAGTTCTTC. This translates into CASSQDSGNEQFF.

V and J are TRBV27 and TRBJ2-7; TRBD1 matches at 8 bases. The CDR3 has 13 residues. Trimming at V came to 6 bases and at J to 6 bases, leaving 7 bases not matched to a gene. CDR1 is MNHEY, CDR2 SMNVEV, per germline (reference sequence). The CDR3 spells CASRYGQGGEQYF. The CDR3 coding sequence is TGTGCCAGCAGGTATGGACAGGGAGGCGAGCAGTACTTC.

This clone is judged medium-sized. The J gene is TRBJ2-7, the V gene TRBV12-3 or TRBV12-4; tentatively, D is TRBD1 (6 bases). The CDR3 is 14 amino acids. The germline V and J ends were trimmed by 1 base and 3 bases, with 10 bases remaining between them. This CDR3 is CASSLGAGVYEQYF. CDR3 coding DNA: TGTGCCAGCAGTTTAGGGGCAGGGGTCTACGAGCAGTACTTC.

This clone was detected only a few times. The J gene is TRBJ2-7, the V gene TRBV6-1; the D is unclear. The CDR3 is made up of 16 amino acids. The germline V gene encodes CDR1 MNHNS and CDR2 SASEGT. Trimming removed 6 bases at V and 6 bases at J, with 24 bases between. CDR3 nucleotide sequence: TGTGCCAGCAGCCCCAGGCCCCCGGTACAGAAAACCGAGCAGTACTTC. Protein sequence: CASSPRPPVQKTEQYF.

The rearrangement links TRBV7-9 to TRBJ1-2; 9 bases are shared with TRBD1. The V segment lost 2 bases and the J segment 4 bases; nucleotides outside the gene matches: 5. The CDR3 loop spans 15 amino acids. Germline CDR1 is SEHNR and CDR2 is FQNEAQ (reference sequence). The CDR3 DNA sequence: TGTGCCAGCAGCTTACCGGCGGGACAGGGCTATGGCTACACCTTC. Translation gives CASSLPAGQGYGYTF.

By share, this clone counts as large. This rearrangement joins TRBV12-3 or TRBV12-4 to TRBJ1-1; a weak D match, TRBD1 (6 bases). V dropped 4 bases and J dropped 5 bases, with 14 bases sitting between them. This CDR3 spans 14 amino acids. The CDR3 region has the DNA TGTGCCAGCAGTTCGCGGGACAAGAAAACTGAAGCTTTCTTT. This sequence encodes CASSSRDKKTEAFF.

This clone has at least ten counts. This CDR3 reads CASSQDANWHSNQPQHF. DNA of the CDR3: TGCGCCAGCAGCCAAGATGCCAATTGGCATAGCAATCAGCCCCAGCATTTT. The gene calls are TRBV4-1 and TRBJ1-5; D is uncertain. Germline-derived CDR1 and CDR2 are MGHRA and YSYEKL. V was clipped by 0 bases and J by 0 bases, with 12 bases between them. This CDR3 region has 17 residues.

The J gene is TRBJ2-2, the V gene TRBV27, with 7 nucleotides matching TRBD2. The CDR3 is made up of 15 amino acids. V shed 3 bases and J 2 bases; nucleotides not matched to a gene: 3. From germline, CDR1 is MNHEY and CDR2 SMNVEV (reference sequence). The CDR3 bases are TGTGCCAGCAGTTTGCGGGGGACTAACACCGGGGAGCTGTTTTTT. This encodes CASSLRGTNTGELFF.

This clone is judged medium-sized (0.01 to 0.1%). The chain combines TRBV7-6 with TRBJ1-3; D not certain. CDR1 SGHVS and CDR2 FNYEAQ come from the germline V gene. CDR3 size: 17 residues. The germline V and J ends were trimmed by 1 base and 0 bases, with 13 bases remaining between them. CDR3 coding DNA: TGTGCCAGCAGCTTAGTTCCCTCCGGCGGCTCTGGAAACACCATATATTTT. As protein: CASSLVPSGGSGNTIYF.

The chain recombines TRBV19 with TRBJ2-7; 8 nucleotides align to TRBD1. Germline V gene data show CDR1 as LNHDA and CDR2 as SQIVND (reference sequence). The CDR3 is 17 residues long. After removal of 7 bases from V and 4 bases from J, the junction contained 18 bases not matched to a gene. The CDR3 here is CASTQPATGGSSYEQYV. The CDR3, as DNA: TGTGCCAGTACCCAACCTGCCACAGGGGGTAGTTCATACGAGCAGTACGTC.

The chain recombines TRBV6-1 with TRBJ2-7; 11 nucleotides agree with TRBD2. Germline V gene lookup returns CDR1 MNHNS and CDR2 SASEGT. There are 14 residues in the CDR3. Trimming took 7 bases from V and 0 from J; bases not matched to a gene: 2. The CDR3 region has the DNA TGTGCCAGCACCGGGACTAGCGGCTCCTACGAGCAGTACGTC. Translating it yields CASTGTSGSYEQYV.

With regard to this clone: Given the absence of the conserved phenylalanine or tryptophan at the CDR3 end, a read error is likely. The CDR3 DNA sequence: TGTGCCGGCAGCTTAGGCGGGGACTACTCTGGGGCCAACGTCCTGACTCTC. This encodes CAGSLGGDYSGANVLTL. The chain has TRBV11-2 and TRBJ2-6; TRBD2 matches 7 bases. The CDR3 loop spans 17 amino acids. Germline values: CDR1 SGHAT, CDR2 FQNNGV.

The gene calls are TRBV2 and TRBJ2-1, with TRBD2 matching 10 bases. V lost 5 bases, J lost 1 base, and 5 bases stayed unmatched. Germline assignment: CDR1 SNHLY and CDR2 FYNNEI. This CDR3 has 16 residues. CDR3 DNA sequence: TGTGCCAGCAGTAACTTAGCGGGAGGTTCCTACAATGAGCAGTTCTTC. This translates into CASSNLAGGSYNEQFF.

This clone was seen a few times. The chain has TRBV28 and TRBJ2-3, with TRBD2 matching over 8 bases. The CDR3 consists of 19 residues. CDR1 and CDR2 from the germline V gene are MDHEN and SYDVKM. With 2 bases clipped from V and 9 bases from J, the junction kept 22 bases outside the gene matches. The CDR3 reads CASSLGVLRGGRPGYTQYF. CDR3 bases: TGTGCCAGCAGTTTAGGGGTCCTGCGGGGCGGGAGGCCCGGATACACGCAGTATTTT.

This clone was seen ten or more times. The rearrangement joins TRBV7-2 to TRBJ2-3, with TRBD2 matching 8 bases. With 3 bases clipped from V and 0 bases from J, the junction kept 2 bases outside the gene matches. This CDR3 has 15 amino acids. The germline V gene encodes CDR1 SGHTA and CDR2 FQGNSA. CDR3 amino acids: CASSLSGRSTDTQYF. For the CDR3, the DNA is TGTGCCAGCAGCTTGAGCGGGAGAAGCACAGATACGCAGTATTTT.

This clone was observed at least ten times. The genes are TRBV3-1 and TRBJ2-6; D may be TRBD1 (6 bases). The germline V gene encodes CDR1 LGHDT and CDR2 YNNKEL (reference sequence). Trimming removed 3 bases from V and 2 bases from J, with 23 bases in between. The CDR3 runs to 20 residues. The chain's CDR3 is CASSHKRGNREGAGANVLTF. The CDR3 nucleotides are TGTGCCAGCAGCCATAAAAGGGGAAACAGGGAAGGCGCTGGGGCCAACGTCCTGACTTTC.

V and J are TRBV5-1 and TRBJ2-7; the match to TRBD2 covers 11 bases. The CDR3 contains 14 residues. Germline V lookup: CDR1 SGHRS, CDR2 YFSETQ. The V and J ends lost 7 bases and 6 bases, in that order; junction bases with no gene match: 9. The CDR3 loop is CASSDTSGSGEQYF. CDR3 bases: TGCGCCAGCTCTGATACTAGCGGGAGTGGCGAGCAGTACTTC.

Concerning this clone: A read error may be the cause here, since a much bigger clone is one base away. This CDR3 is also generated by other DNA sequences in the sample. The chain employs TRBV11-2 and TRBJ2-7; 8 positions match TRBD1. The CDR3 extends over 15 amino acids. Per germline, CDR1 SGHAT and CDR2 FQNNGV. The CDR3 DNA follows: TGTGCTAGCAAACCAGGGGGCGCCGCCCCATACGAGCAGTACTTC. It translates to CASKPGGAAPYEQYF. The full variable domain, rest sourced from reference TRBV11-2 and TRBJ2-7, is EAGVAQSPRYKIIEKRQSVAFWCNPISGHATLYWYQQILGQGPKLLIQFQNNGVVDDSQLPKDRFSAERLKGVDSTLKIQPAKLEDSAVYLCASKPGGAAPYEQYFGPGTRLTVT.

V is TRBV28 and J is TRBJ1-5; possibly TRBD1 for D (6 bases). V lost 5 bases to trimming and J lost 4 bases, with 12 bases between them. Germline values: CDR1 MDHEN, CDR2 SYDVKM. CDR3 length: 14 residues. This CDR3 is CASSPGGDNQPQHF. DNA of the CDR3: TGTGCCAGCAGTCCGGGGGGCGATAATCAGCCCCAGCATTTT.

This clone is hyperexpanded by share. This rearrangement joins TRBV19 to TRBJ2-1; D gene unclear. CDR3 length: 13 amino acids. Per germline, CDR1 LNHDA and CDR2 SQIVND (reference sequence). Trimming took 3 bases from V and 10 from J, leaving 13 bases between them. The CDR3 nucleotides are TGTGCCAGTAGTATGGGTCGACATGGAGAGCAGTTCTTC. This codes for CASSMGRHGEQFF.

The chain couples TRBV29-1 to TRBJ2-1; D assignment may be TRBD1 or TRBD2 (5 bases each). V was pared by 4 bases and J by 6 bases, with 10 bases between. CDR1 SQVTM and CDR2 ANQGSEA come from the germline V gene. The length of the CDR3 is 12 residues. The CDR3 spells CSVVGVINEQFF. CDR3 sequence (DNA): TGCAGCGTTGTGGGGGTAATCAATGAGCAGTTCTTC.

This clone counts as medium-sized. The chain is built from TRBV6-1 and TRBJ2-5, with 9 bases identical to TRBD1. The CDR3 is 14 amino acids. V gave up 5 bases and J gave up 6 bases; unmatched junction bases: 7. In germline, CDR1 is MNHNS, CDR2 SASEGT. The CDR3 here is CASSPGTGLQTQYF. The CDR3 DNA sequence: TGTGCCAGCAGTCCGGGGACAGGGCTACAGACCCAGTACTTC.

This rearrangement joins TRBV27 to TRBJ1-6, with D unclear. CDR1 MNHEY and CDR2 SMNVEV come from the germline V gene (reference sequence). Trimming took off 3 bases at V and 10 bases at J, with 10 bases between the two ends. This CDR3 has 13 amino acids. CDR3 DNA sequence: TGTGCCAGCAGTTTCGGTTCAGACTCACCCCTCCACTTT. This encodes CASSFGSDSPLHF.

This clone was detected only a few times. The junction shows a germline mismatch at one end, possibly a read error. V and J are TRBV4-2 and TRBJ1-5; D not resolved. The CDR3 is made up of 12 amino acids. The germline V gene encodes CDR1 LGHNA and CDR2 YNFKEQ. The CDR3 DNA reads TGTGTCAGCAGCCAATATACGCAGCCCCAGCATTTT. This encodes CVSSQYTQPQHF.

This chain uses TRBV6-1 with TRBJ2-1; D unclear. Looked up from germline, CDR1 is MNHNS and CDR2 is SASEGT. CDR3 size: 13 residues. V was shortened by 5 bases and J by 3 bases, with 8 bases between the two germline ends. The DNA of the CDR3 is TGTGCCAGCAGTTCGTTTTACTACAATGAGCAGTTCTTC. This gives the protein CASSSFYYNEQFF.